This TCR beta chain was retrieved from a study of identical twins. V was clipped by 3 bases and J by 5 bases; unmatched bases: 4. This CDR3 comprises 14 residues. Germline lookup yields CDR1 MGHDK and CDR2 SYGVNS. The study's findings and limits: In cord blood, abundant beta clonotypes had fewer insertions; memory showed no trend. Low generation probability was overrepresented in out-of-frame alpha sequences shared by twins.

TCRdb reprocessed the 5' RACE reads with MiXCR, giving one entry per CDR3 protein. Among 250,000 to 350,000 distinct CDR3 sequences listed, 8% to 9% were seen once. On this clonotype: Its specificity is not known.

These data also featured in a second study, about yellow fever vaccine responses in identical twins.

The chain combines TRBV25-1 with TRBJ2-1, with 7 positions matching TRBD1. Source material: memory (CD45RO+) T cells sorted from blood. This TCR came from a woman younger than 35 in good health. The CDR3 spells CASSETGLDNEQFF. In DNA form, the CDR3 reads TGTGCCAGCAGTGAGACAGGGCTCGACAATGAGCAGTTCTTC.